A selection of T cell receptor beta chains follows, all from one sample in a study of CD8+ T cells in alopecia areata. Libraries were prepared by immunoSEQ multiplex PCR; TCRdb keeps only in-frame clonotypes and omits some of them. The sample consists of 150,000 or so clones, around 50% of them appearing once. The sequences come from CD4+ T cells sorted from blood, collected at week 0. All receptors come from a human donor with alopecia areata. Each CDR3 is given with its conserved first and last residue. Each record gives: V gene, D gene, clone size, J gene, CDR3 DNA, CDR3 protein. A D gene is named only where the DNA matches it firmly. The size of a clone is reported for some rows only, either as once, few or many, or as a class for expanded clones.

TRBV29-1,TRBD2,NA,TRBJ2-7,TGCAGCGTCCTAAAACTAGCGGGGGTAAGCTACGAGCAGTACTTC,CSVLKLAGVSYEQYF
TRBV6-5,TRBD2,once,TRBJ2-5,TGTGCCAGCACCAGCGGGGGACAAGAGACCCAGTACTTC,CASTSGGQETQYF
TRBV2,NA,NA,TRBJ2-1,TGTGCCAGCAGATTTGGACTCAACAATGAGCAGTTCTTC,CASRFGLNNEQFF
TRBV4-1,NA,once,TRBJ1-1,TGCGCCAGCAGCCGAAGGGGGAACACTGAAGCTTTCTTT,CASSRRGNTEAFF
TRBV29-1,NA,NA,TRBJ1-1,TGCAGCGTTAAGGGCACTGAAGCTTTCTTT,CSVKGTEAFF
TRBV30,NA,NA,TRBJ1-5,TGTGCCTGGGCACAGGGTTCGGGCAATCAGCCCCAGCATTTT,CAWAQGSGNQPQHF
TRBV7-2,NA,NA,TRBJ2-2,TGTGCCAGCAGCTTAAGCTGGCAGGTAGAGACCGGGGAGCTGTTTTTT,CASSLSWQVETGELFF
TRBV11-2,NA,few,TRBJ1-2,TGTGCCAGCAGCTTAGATTCGGGGAACTACTATGGCTACACCTTC,CASSLDSGNYYGYTF
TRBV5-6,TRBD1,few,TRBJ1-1,TGTGCCAGCAGCTTGGAAGAGGGACAGGGGAGAATGGGAGCTTTCTTT,CASSLEEGQGRMGAFF
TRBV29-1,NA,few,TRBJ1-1,TGCAGCTCCATGCGGGGGACGAACACTGAAGCTTTCTTT,CSSMRGTNTEAFF
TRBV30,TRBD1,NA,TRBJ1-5,TGTGCCTGGAGAGCCGGGACAGACCTTTTTTCGATCAATCAGCCCCAGCATTTT,CAWRAGTDLFSINQPQHF